This T cell receptor (beta chain) was found in a study of T-cell memory formation after mild COVID-19. This clonotype was counted many times. From the 5' RACE reads, TCRdb called clonotypes with MiXCR, one entry per CDR3 protein. The repertoire holds over 70,000 distinct CDR3 sequences, with 10% to 15% as singletons. Sequenced: PBMCs or a T cell subset sorted from them (not recorded which). The TCR comes from an adult woman who had mild COVID-19 (a few samples of this study predate the infection). Cell type and time point are not known.

The chain's CDR3 is CASSLGLAGYNEQFF. The CDR3 coding sequence is TGTGCCAGCAGCCTCGGACTAGCGGGGTACAATGAGCAGTTCTTC. V and J are TRBV7-3 and TRBJ2-1, with TRBD2 matching over 12 bases. CDR3 size: 15 residues. With 5 bases clipped from V and 4 bases from J, the junction kept 3 bases outside the gene matches. CDR1 and CDR2 (germline): SGHTA, FQGTGA.